This T cell receptor beta chain was captured by sequencing in a study of blood T cells in healthy people across ages. Notes on this clonotype: Antigen: not known.

Study results and limitations: While age rose, TCR beta diversity per million T cells dropped in a roughly linear way.

The CDR3 loop spans 16 amino acids. The trim removed 0 bases at V and 2 bases at J, leaving 5 bases unmatched. CDR1 is LGHDT, CDR2 YNNKEL, per germline (reference sequence). It was with a sample-barcoded 5' primer and a J-beta primer mix that a second PCR of about 7 to 12 cycles was run. In TCRdb, the 5' RACE reads were re-called with MiXCR into one record per CDR3 protein. This sample has roughly 900,000 distinct CDR3 sequences, with roughly 48% found just once. The sample consisted of blood. The sequence was obtained from a man younger than 45 in good health. This sequence joins TRBV3-1 and TRBJ2-3, with 7 bases that match TRBD1. In DNA, the CDR3 is TGTGCCAGCAGCCAAGAACAGGGGCGAATCACAGATACGCAGTATTTT. It encodes CASSQEQGRITDTQYF.